A single sample gave rise to the 3 T cell receptor beta chains below, sequenced in a study of CXCR3-negative and CXCR3-positive naive CD8 T cells (dated by TCRdb to between 2017 and 2020). The data were produced on a NextSeq 550. The Human TCR Profiling Kit (MiLaboratory) was used to prepare UMI-labeled 5' RACE TRB cDNA libraries. The reads were reprocessed in TCRdb, with one entry per CDR3 protein sequence and no accompanying DNA. The sample's clone listing holds fewer than 80,000 distinct CDR3 sequences. The leading ten clones occupy about 4.6% of the sample. The source material was naive CXCR3- CD8+ T cells from blood. The cell subset or site label here, explained by the study, means: CD45RO-CCR7+CD27+CD95- naive CD8+ T cells lacking CXCR3 (TNR3-). The receptors come from a human donor in good health. Some clones in this sample may be carry-over from other donors' samples.

V usage is TRBV7-9 and J usage is TRBJ1-5; TCRdb names TRBD1, which stays unverified in the absence of DNA. This CDR3 spans 15 amino acids. Germline V gene lookup returns CDR1 SEHNR and CDR2 FQNEAQ (reference sequence). CDR3 sequence reads: CASSSAQGAGQPQHF.

By frequency, this clonotype is medium-sized. The chain recombines TRBV4-1 with TRBJ2-2; with no DNA, the TCRdb D assignment of TRBD1 cannot be verified. The CDR3 is 18 residues long. CDR1 MGHRA and CDR2 YSYEKL come from the germline V gene. The CDR3 loop reads CASSHPSGQGAPTGELFF.

V gene TRBV20-1 combines with J gene TRBJ1-2; TCRdb's D call, TRBD1, is unchecked because there is no DNA. CDR3 length: 15 residues. CDR1 is DFQATT, CDR2 SNEGSKA, per germline (reference sequence). CDR3 protein: CSARDEVQRLYGYTF.